This T cell receptor (beta chain) stems from a study of T cell responses to AZD1222 COVID-19 vaccine. About this clone itself: Its antigen remains unknown.

General observations from the study: Spike-spanning, vaccine-associated CD4 TCRs were dominant at 160-218 and 743-854. Repertoire sampling happened only post peak T cell response.

Method: immunoSEQ multiplex PCR; TCRdb's copy keeps in-frame clones and lacks some. Of around 150,000 clones listed, less than 95% were seen once; the top ten hold roughly 3.6%. The germline gives CDR1 SGHDN, CDR2 FVKESK. V gave up 0 bases and J gave up 3 bases, with 17 bases separating them. The CDR3 runs to 18 residues. This chain connects TRBV14 to TRBJ2-2; weak D call: TRBD2 (5 bases). The source of this sequence is an adult in good health. Specimen: peripheral blood, collected on day 0 of AZD1222 vaccination. The DNA of the CDR3 is TGTGCCAGCAGCCAAGATTTGCACTTGGCGCGGGACACCGGGGAGCTGTTTTTT. Protein product: CASSQDLHLARDTGELFF. The entire variable domain, with the rest obtained from reference TRBV14 and TRBJ2-2, is as follows: EAGVTQFPSHSVIEKGQTVTLRCDPISGHDNLYWYRRVMGKEIKFLLHFVKESKQDESGMPNNRFLAERTGGTYSTLKVQPAELEDSGVYFCASSQDLHLARDTGELFFGEGSRLTVL.